Shown below are 18 T cell receptor beta chains from a single sample sequenced in a study of T-cell reconstitution after alpha-beta-depleted transplantation in children. A TCRbeta library incorporating unique molecular identifiers was prepared. TCRdb independently ran MiXCR on the PCR reads; one entry per CDR3 protein. The table has some 400,000 distinct CDR3 sequences, about 20% seen once. The source was PBMCs from the stem cell graft donor, collected from the stem cell graft. These receptors all stem from a human donor who donated a stem cell graft to a child with acute myeloid leukemia.

This clonotype was detected a few times. The chain uses TRBV11-3 and TRBJ2-3, with 9 nucleotides matching TRBD2. Trimming took 1 base from V and 1 from J; bases not matched to a gene: 21. This CDR3 is built from 22 residues. Germline V gene data show CDR1 as SGHNT and CDR2 as YENEEA. CDR3 nucleotide sequence: TGTGCCAGCAGCTTAGTAGTACGCCCCATTAACAGCGGGGGGCGTGGCACAGATACGCAGTATTTT. Its protein is CASSLVVRPINSGGRGTDTQYF.

The chain uses TRBV28 and TRBJ2-1; D could derive from TRBD1 or TRBD2 (5 bases each). V dropped 4 bases and J dropped 7 bases, with 14 bases sitting between them. The CDR3 consists of 14 residues. Per the germline V gene, CDR1 is MDHEN and CDR2 is SYDVKM. For the CDR3, the DNA is TGTGCCAGCAGTTCCCGGGACGGTCTGAATGAGCAGTTCTTC. Its translation is CASSSRDGLNEQFF.

The rearrangement uses TRBV4-1 and TRBJ2-1; tentatively, D is TRBD1 (5 bases). CDR3 length: 16 residues. The V gene's germline CDR1 is MGHRA and CDR2 YSYEKL. Trimming left V 1 base short and J 8 bases short, with 18 bases between. CDR3 residues: CASSQALGARLDEQFF. The CDR3 region has the DNA TGCGCCAGCAGCCAAGCGTTAGGGGCCCGGTTGGATGAGCAGTTCTTC.

The V and J genes are TRBV10-3 and TRBJ1-5, with no clear D. V lost 6 bases to trimming and J lost 1 base, with 7 bases between them. The CDR3 runs 13 residues. Germline CDR1 reads ENHRY; CDR2 reads SYGVKD. Here the CDR3 DNA reads TGTGCCATCAGCTTGGAGAGCAATCAGCCCCAGCATTTT. Amino acid sequence: CAISLESNQPQHF.

The chain combines TRBV2 with TRBJ2-7, with D tentatively TRBD2 (5 bases). Germline V gene lookup returns CDR1 SNHLY and CDR2 FYNNEI. The V gene lost 0 bases and the J gene lost 2 bases, with 14 bases spanning the gap. This CDR3 has 16 residues. CDR3 nucleotides: TGTGCCAGCAGTGAAGCCCCCCTAGCAGTTGCCTACGAGCAGTACTTC. Translated, it gives CASSEAPLAVAYEQYF.

This rearrangement joins TRBV4-1 to TRBJ1-1; no clear D. Germline V CDR1 and CDR2: MGHRA, YSYEKL. Trimming pared 0 bases from V and 7 bases from J, leaving 9 bases between. This CDR3 contains 13 residues. CDR3 protein: CASSQDYDDEAFF. The CDR3 DNA reads TGCGCCAGCAGCCAAGATTATGATGATGAAGCTTTCTTT.

This clonotype was detected ten times or more. This chain uses TRBV24-1 with TRBJ1-1, with a possible D match to TRBD1 (5 bases). There are 13 residues in the CDR3. V lost 0 bases and J 5 bases, leaving 6 bases between the germline ends. Germline loops: CDR1 KGHDR, CDR2 SFDVKD. CDR3 loop: CATSDLGGTEAFF. The CDR3 DNA reads as TGTGCCACCAGTGATTTGGGGGGGACTGAAGCTTTCTTT.

This clonotype appeared many times. The CDR3: CSAMTSGRSDEQFF. CDR3 nucleotide sequence: TGCAGTGCCATGACTAGCGGGAGATCGGATGAGCAGTTCTTC. V gene TRBV20-1 combines with J gene TRBJ2-1, with 12 bases aligning to TRBD2. The CDR3 is made up of 14 amino acids. V trimming: 6 bases; J trimming: 8 bases; junction bases outside the gene matches: 8. Germline V lookup: CDR1 DFQATT, CDR2 SNEGSKA (reference sequence).

This clonotype was counted a few times. This chain uses TRBV9 with TRBJ2-1; 7 bases line up with TRBD2. The trim removed 5 bases at V and 5 bases at J, leaving 10 bases unmatched. CDR1 is SGDLS and CDR2 is YYNGEE in the germline V gene. This CDR3 has 15 residues. As DNA, the CDR3 is TGTGCCAGCAGTCTCACTAGCGAGAAACACAATGAGCAGTTCTTC. This gives the protein CASSLTSEKHNEQFF.

This chain links TRBV11-2 with TRBJ2-7; 9 bases line up with TRBD1. The CDR3 length is 15 residues. The V gene's germline CDR1 is SGHAT and CDR2 FQNNGV. Trimming removed 5 bases from V and 5 bases from J; junction bases left unmatched: 10. The CDR3 DNA follows: TGTGCCAGCAGCGGGGCCGGGACAGGGTACGACGAGCAGTACTTC. It yields the protein CASSGAGTGYDEQYF.

The V and J genes are TRBV4-2 and TRBJ2-1, with D unclear. The V end was cut by 1 base, the J end by 8 bases, with 12 bases between. The CDR3 contains 14 residues. Germline V gene data show CDR1 as LGHNA and CDR2 as YNFKEQ. CDR3 loop: CASSQGARADEQFF. The CDR3 bases are TGTGCCAGCAGCCAAGGGGCCCGGGCGGATGAGCAGTTCTTC.

The V gene is TRBV20-1, the J gene TRBJ2-7; no firm D call. V was clipped by 2 bases and J by 3 bases, with 11 bases between them. This CDR3 contains 13 residues. Per germline, CDR1 DFQATT and CDR2 SNEGSKA (reference sequence). CDR3 sequence reads: CSARSLSDYEQYF. The CDR3 DNA sequence: TGCAGTGCTAGATCCCTATCAGACTACGAGCAGTACTTC.

This clonotype turned up a few times. The V gene is TRBV12-3 or TRBV12-4, the J gene TRBJ2-5; 10 bases line up with TRBD2. Trimming took 5 bases from V and 10 from J; bases not matched to a gene: 16. CDR3 length equals 16 residues. CDR3 DNA: TGTGCCAGCAGTCATGCCCTTTTTAAGCGGGAGGGGGGCCAGTACTTC. Translated, it gives CASSHALFKREGGQYF.

This clonotype was counted between two and nine times. The chain is built from TRBV20-1 and TRBJ2-7; the D gene is possibly TRBD2 (5 bases). Deletions cut 3 bases from V and 3 bases from J, with 15 bases between. The CDR3 consists of 14 residues. Germline-derived CDR1 and CDR2 are DFQATT and SNEGSKA (reference sequence). As DNA, the CDR3 is TGCAGTGCTAGTCAGCGGACCAAAAACTACGAGCAGTACTTC. Amino acids: CSASQRTKNYEQYF.

In this sample, this clonotype turned up a few times. The gene calls are TRBV5-1 and TRBJ2-1, with 7 bases matching TRBD1. The V gene's germline CDR1 is SGHRS and CDR2 YFSETQ. The CDR3 contains 15 residues. V lost 5 bases to trimming and J lost 2 bases; unmatched junction nucleotides: 7. As DNA, the CDR3 is TGCGCCAGCAGATACCGGGACAGTACCTACAATGAGCAGTTCTTC. Translating it yields CASRYRDSTYNEQFF.

V gene TRBV5-4 combines with J gene TRBJ1-5; no clear D gene. The V gene's germline CDR1 is SGHNT and CDR2 YYREEE (reference sequence). Between the trimmed V and J ends, which lost 1 base and 6 bases, there was a span of 14 bases. The CDR3 is 15 residues long. The CDR3 reads CASSLFMGKGQPQHF. The CDR3, as DNA: TGTGCCAGCAGCTTGTTCATGGGTAAGGGTCAGCCCCAGCATTTT.

This clonotype showed up just a few times. The chain employs TRBV6-1 and TRBJ2-7; D assignment may be TRBD1 or TRBD2 (5 bases each). The CDR3 runs to 17 residues. CDR1 and CDR2 (germline): MNHNS, SASEGT. Trimming removed 6 bases at V and 2 bases at J, with 23 bases between. The CDR3: CASSKRGDGKGPYEQYF. In nucleotides, the CDR3 is TGTGCCAGCAGCAAAAGGGGAGACGGGAAAGGCCCCTACGAGCAGTACTTC.

In this sample, this clonotype turned up a few times. V gene TRBV27 combines with J gene TRBJ2-3, with D possibly matching TRBD1 (5 bases). There are 16 residues in the CDR3. Trimming stripped 6 bases from V and 1 base from J, with 17 bases between. CDR1 and CDR2 (germline): MNHEY, SMNVEV (reference sequence). The CDR3, as DNA: TGTGCCAGCAGCACCGGTGGGGCCAGAGGCACAGATACGCAGTATTTT. This encodes CASSTGGARGTDTQYF.